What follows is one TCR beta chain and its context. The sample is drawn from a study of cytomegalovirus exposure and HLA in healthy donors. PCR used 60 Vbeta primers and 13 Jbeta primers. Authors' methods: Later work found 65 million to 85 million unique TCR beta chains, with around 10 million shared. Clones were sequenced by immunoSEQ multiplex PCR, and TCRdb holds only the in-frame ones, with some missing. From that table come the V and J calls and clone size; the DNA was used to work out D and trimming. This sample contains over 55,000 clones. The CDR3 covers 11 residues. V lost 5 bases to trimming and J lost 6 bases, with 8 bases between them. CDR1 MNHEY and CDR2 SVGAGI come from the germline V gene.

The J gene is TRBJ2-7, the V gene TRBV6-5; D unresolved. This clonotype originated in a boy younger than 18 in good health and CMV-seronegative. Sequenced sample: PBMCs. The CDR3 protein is CASSIPGEQYF. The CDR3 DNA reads TGTGCCAGCAGTATCCCCGGCGAGCAGTACTTC.